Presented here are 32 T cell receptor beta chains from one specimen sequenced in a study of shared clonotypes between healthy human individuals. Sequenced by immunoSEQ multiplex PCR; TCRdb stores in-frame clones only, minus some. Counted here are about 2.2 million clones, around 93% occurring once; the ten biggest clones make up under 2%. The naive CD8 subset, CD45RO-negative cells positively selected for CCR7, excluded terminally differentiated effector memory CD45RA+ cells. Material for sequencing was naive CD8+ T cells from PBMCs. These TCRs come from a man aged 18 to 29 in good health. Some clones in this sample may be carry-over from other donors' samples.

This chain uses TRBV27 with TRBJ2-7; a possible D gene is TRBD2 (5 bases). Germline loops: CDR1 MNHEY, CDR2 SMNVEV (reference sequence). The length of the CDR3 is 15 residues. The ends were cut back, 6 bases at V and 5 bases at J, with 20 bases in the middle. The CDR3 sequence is CASSLGVLKLNEQYF. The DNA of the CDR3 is TGTGCCAGCAGCCTCGGGGTTCTGAAACTGAACGAGCAGTACTTC.

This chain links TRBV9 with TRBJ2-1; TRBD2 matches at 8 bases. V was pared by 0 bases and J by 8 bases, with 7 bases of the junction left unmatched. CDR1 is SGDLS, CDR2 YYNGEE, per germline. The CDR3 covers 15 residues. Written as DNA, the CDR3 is TGTGCCAGCAGCGTAGTGAGCGGGAGTCGGGATGAGCAGTTCTTC. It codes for CASSVVSGSRDEQFF.

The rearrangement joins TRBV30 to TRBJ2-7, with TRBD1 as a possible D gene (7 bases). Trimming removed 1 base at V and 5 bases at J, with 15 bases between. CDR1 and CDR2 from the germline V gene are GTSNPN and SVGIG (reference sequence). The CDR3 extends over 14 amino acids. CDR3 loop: CAWSGAGGGDEQYF. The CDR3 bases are TGTGCCTGGAGTGGGGCAGGGGGAGGCGACGAGCAGTACTTC.

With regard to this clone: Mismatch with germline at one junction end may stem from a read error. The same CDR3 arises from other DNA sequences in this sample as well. The CDR3 sequence: CAVGQRNTGELFF. CDR3 coding DNA: TGTGCCGTAGGACAAAGGAACACCGGAGAGCTGTTTTTT. The V and J genes are TRBV30 and TRBJ2-2; TRBD1 is a possible D gene (5 bases). The germline CDR1 and CDR2 sequences are GTSNPN and SVGIG (reference sequence). The CDR3 extends over 13 amino acids.

The CDR3 nucleotides are TGTGCCAGCAGCGTATTTAGCGGGAGGGACAATGAGCAGTTCTTC. It encodes CASSVFSGRDNEQFF. The chain combines TRBV9 with TRBJ2-1, with 11 nucleotides matching TRBD2. V lost 1 base and J lost 5; bases outside the gene matches: 2. CDR3 length equals 15 residues. Germline CDR1 SGDLS, CDR2 YYNGEE.

CDR3 in amino acids: CASSFPGPDYEQYF. Written as DNA, the CDR3 is TGTGCCAGCAGCTTTCCGGGACCGGACTACGAGCAGTACTTC. The V call is TRBV7-9, the J call TRBJ2-7; D tentatively fits TRBD1 or TRBD2 (5 bases each). CDR3 length equals 14 residues. V lost 3 bases and J 3 bases, leaving 12 bases between the germline ends. Germline CDR1 and CDR2: SEHNR and FQNEAQ (reference sequence).

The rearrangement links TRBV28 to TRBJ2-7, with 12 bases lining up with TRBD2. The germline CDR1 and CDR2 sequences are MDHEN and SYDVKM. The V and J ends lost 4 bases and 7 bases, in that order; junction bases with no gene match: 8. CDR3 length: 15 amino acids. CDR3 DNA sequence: TGTGCCAGCAGTTCCCTAGCGGGAGGGCTTAATGAGCAGTACTTC. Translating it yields CASSSLAGGLNEQYF.

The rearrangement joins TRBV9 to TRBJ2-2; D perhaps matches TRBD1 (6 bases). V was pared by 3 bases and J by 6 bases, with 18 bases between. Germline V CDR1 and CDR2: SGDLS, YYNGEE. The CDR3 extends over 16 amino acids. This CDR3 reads CASSGSQGNRAGELFF. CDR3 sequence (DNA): TGTGCCAGCAGCGGATCACAGGGTAATAGGGCCGGGGAGCTGTTTTTT.

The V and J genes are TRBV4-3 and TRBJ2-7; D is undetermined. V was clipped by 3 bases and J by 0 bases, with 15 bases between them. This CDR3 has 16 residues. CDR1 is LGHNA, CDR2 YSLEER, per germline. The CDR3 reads CASSHTRIDTSYEQYF. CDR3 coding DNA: TGCGCCAGCAGCCACACGAGAATAGACACCTCCTACGAGCAGTACTTC.

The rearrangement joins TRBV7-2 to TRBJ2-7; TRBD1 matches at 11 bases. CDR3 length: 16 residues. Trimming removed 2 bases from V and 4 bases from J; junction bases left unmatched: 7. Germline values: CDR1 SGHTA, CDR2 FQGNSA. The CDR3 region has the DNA TGTGCCAGCAGCTTATGGACAGGGGGCAAGGATTACGAGCAGTACTTC. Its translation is CASSLWTGGKDYEQYF.

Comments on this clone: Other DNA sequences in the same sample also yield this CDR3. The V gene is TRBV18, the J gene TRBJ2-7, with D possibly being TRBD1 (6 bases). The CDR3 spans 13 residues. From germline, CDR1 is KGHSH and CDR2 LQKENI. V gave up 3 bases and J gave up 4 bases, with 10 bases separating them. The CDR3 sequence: CASSPADSYEQYF. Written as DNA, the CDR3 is TGTGCCAGCTCACCCGCGGACAGTTACGAGCAGTACTTC.

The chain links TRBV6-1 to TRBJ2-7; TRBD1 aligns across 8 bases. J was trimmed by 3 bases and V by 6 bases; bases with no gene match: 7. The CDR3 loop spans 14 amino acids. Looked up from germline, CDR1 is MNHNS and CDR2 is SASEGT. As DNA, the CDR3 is TGTGCCAGCAGCCTAGGGACAGGCTACTACGAGCAGTACTTC. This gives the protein CASSLGTGYYEQYF.

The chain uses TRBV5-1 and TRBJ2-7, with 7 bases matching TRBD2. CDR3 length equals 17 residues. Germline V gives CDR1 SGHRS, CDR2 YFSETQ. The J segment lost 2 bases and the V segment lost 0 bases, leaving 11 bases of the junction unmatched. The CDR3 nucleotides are TGCGCCAGCAGCTTGGCCAGTCGTGGGGACTACCCCTACGAGCAGTACTTC. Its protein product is CASSLASRGDYPYEQYF.

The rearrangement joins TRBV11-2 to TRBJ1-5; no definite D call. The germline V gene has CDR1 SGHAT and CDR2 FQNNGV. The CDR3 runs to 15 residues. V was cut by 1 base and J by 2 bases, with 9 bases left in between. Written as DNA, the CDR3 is TGTGCCAGCAGCTTAGGCAGTCCAGGCAATCAGCCCCAGCATTTT. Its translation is CASSLGSPGNQPQHF.

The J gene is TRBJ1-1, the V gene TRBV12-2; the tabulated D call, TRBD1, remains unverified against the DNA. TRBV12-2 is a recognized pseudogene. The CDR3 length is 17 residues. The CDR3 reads CASRAAWEDRASTEAFF. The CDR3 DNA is TGTGCAAGTCGCGCCGCTTGGGAGGACAGGGCATCGACTGAAGCTTTCTTT.

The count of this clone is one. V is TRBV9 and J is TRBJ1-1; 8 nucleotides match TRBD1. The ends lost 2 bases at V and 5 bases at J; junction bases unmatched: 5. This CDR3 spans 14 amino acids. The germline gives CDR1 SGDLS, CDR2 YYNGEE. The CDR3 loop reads CASSVTGGTTEAFF. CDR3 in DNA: TGTGCCAGCAGCGTTACAGGGGGTACGACTGAAGCTTTCTTT.

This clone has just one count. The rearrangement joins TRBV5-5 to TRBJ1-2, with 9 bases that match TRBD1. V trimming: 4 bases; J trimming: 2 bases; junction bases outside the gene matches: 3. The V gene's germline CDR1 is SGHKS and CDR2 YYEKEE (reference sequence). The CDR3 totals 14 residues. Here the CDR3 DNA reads TGTGCCAGCAGCGCTGACAGGGGGAACTATGGCTACACCTTC. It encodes CASSADRGNYGYTF.

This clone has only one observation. The CDR3 bases are TGTGCCAGCAGTACCCCCGAGACCCAGTACTTC. Encoded protein: CASSTPETQYF. This sequence joins TRBV28 and TRBJ2-5; no clear D. The germline V gene encodes CDR1 MDHEN and CDR2 SYDVKM. V gave up 5 bases and J gave up 5 bases, with 6 bases separating them. The CDR3 loop spans 11 amino acids. Drawing the rest from reference TRBV28 and TRBJ2-5, the complete variable domain is DVKVTQSSRYLVKRTGEKVFLECVQDMDHENMFWYRQDPGLGLRLIYFSYDVKMKEKGDIPEGYSVSREKKERFSLILESASTNQTSMYLCASSTPETQYFGPGTRLLVL.

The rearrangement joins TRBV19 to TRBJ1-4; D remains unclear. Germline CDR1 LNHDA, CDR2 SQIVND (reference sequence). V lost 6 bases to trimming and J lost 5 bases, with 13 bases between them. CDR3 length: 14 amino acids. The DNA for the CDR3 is TGTGCCAGTAGCATCAGGCCGGGGAATGAAAAACTGTTTTTT. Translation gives CASSIRPGNEKLFF.

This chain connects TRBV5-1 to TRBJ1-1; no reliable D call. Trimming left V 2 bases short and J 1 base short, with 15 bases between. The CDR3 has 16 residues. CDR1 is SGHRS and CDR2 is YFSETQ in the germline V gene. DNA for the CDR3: TGCGCCAGCAGCTTTCTTGGCCGAGACACGAACACTGAAGCTTTCTTT. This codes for CASSFLGRDTNTEAFF. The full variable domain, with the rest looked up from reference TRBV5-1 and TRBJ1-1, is KAGVTQTPRYLIKTRGQQVTLSCSPISGHRSVSWYQQTPGQGLQFLFEYFSETQRNKGNFPGRFSGRQFSNSRSEMNVSTLELGDSALYLCASSFLGRDTNTEAFFGQGTRLTVV.

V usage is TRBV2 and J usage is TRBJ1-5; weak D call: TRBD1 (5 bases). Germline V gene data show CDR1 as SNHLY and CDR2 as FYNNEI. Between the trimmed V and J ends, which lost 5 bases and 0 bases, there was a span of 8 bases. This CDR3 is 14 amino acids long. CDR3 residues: CASSLRDSNQPQHF. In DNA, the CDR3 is TGTGCCAGCAGTCTCAGGGATAGCAATCAGCCCCAGCATTTT.

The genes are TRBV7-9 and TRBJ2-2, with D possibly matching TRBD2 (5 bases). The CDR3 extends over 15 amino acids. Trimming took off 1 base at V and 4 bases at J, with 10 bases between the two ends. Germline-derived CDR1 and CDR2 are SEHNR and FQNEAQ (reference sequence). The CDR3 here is CASSLGGRATGELFF. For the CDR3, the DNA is TGTGCCAGCAGCTTAGGAGGGAGAGCCACCGGGGAGCTGTTTTTT.

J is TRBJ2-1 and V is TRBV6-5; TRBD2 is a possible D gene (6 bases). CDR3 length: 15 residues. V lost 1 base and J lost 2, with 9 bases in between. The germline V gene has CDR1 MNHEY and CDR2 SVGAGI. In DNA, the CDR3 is TGTGCCAGCAGTTACTGGAGGGTCCCCTACAATGAGCAGTTCTTC. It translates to CASSYWRVPYNEQFF.

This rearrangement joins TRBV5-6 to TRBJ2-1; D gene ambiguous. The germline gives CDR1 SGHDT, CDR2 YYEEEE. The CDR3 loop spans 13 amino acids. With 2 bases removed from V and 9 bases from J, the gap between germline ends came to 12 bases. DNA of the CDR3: TGTGCCAGCAGCTTTTTAGGGTCGGGTGAGCAGTTCTTC. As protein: CASSFLGSGEQFF.

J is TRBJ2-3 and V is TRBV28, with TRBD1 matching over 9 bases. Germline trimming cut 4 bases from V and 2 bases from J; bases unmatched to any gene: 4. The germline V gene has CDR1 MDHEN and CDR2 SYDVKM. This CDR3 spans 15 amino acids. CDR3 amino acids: CASSWTGALTDTQYF. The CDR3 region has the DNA TGTGCCAGCAGTTGGACAGGGGCCCTCACAGATACGCAGTATTTT. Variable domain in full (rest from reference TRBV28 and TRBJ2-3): DVKVTQSSRYLVKRTGEKVFLECVQDMDHENMFWYRQDPGLGLRLIYFSYDVKMKEKGDIPEGYSVSREKKERFSLILESASTNQTSMYLCASSWTGALTDTQYFGPGTRLTVL.

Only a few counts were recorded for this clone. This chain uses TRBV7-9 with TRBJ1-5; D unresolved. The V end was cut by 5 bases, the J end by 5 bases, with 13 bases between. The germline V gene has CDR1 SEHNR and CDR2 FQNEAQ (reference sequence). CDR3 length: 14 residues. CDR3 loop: CASSKPGKDQPQHF. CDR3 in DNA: TGTGCCAGCAGCAAACCAGGCAAAGATCAGCCCCAGCATTTT.

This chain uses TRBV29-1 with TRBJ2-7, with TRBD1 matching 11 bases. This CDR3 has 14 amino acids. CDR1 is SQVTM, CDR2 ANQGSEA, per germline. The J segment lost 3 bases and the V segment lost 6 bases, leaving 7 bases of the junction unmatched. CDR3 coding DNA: TGCAGCGTCCATGGGGGGACAGGGGGCTACGAGCAGTACTTC. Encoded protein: CSVHGGTGGYEQYF.

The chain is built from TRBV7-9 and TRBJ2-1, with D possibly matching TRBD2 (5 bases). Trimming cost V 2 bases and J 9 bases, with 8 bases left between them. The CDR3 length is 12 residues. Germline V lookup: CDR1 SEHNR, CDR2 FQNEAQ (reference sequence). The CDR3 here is CASSLRGSEQFF. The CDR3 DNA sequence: TGTGCCAGCAGCTTAAGAGGGTCTGAGCAGTTCTTC.

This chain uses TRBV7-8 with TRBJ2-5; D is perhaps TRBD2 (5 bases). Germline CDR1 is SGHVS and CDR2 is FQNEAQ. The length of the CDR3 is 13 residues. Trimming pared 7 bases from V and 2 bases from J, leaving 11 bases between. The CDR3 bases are TGTGCCAGCACTCGGGGATCGCAAGAGACCCAGTACTTC. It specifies CASTRGSQETQYF.

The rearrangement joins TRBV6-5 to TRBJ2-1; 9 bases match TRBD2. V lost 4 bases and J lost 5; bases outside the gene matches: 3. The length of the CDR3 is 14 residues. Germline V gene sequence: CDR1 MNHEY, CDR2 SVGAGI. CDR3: CASSSLAGDNEQFF. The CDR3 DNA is TGTGCCAGCAGTTCCTTAGCGGGAGACAATGAGCAGTTCTTC.

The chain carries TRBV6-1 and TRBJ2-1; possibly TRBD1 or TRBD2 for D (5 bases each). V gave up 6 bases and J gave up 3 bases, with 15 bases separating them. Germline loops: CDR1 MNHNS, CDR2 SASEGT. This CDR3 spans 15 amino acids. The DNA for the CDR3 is TGTGCCAGCAGCGCAGCCGGGACGGACTACAATGAGCAGTTCTTC. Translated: CASSAAGTDYNEQFF.

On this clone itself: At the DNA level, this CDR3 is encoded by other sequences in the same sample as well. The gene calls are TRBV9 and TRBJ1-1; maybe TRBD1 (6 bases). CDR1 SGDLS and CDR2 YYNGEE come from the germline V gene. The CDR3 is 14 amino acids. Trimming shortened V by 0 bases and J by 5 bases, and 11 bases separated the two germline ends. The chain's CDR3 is CASSVVKGGTEAFF. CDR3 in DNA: TGTGCCAGCAGCGTAGTTAAAGGGGGGACTGAAGCTTTCTTT.